This T cell receptor (beta chain) originates from a study of OX40 agonist ivuxolimab in advanced cancers. Repertoires were generated with immunoSEQ multiplex PCR, while TCRdb's copy carries only in-frame clones and drops some. Of about 38,000 clones listed, roughly 82% are singletons. The receptor was derived from an adult with an advanced solid tumor such as melanoma, head and neck, liver or kidney cancer. The sample consisted of CD4+ or CD8+ T cells sorted from blood, taken in a trial of the OX40 agonist ivuxolimab.

The DNA for the CDR3 is TGTGCCAGCTCACAAGGGACAGGGGACTACGAGCAGTACTTC. Translation: CASSQGTGDYEQYF. The V gene is TRBV18, the J gene TRBJ2-7; 10 bases agree with TRBD1. With 4 bases clipped from V and 3 bases from J, the junction kept 3 bases outside the gene matches. The CDR3 extends over 14 amino acids. The germline V gene encodes CDR1 KGHSH and CDR2 LQKENI. The full variable domain, completed using reference TRBV18 and TRBJ2-7, is NAGVMQNPRHLVRRRGQEARLRCSPMKGHSHVYWYRQLPEEGLKFMVYLQKENIIDESGMPKERFSAEFPKEGPSILRIQQVVRGDSAAYFCASSQGTGDYEQYFGPGTRLTVT.